Each of the 32 T cell receptor beta chains below was sequenced from the same sample in a study of cytomegalovirus exposure and HLA in healthy donors. PCR was performed using 60 Vbeta and 13 Jbeta primers. Generated by immunoSEQ multiplex PCR, the TCRdb table keeps only in-frame clones and is missing some. The sample consists of about 190,000 clones, about 80% of them appearing once. The sample taken for sequencing was PBMCs. These TCRs come from a woman aged 45-60 years in good health and CMV-seropositive.

V gene TRBV6-5 combines with J gene TRBJ2-5; D may be TRBD2 (5 bases). Germline V lookup: CDR1 MNHEY, CDR2 SVGAGI. CDR3 length: 13 residues. V was clipped by 8 bases and J by 3 bases, with 13 bases between them. The CDR3 bases are TGTGCCAGCGGGAGACACCTGGAAGAGACCCAGTACTTC. Amino acid sequence: CASGRHLEETQYF.

The chain recombines TRBV10-3 with TRBJ1-1; D unresolved. The V and J ends lost 11 bases and 0 bases respectively, with 13 bases between them. This CDR3 region has 13 residues. Germline values: CDR1 ENHRY, CDR2 SYGVKD. CDR3 bases: TGTGCCTCTAAAACAGATCTGAACACTGAAGCTTTCTTT. This encodes CASKTDLNTEAFF.

This chain links TRBV6-5 with TRBJ2-3; TRBD2 might be the D (6 bases). The germline V gene encodes CDR1 MNHEY and CDR2 SVGAGI. Trimming left V 2 bases short and J 4 bases short, with 7 bases between. The CDR3 has 13 residues. CDR3 DNA: TGTGCCAGCAGTTACGGGGAGGCAGATACGCAGTATTTT. Its protein product is CASSYGEADTQYF.

Notes on this clone: A read error may produce the germline difference seen at one junction end. V gene TRBV5-6 combines with J gene TRBJ1-5; TRBD1 is a possible D gene (5 bases). The CDR3 spans 16 residues. From germline, CDR1 is SGHDT and CDR2 YYEEEE. CDR3: CASRLGGVGSNQPQHF. The CDR3, as DNA: TGTGCCAGCAGATTGGGGGGGGTAGGTAGCAATCAGCCCCAGCATTTT. The complete variable domain, with remaining parts taken from reference TRBV5-6 and TRBJ1-5, reads DAGVTQSPTHLIKTRGQQVTLRCSPKSGHDTVSWYQQALGQGPQFIFQYYEEEERQRGNFPDRFSGHQFPNYSSELNVNALLLGDSALYLCASRLGGVGSNQPQHFGDGTRLSIL.

The chain combines TRBV5-8 with TRBJ1-2; D ambiguous. Germline CDR1 is SGHTS and CDR2 is YDEGEE. Trimming shortened V by 3 bases and J by 2 bases, and 14 bases separated the two germline ends. The CDR3 spans 15 residues. In DNA, the CDR3 is TGTGCCAGCAGCTCGGGGAGGTACGGAAACTATGGCTACACCTTC. The encoded protein is CASSSGRYGNYGYTF.

This clone was observed a single time. The rearrangement joins TRBV2 to TRBJ1-6, with TRBD1 matching 8 bases. V lost 7 bases to trimming and J lost 6 bases; unmatched junction nucleotides: 11. The CDR3 has 16 amino acids. CDR1 and CDR2 (germline): SNHLY, FYNNEI. CDR3 region: CASNHGQGAFNSPLHF. The CDR3 bases are TGTGCCAGCAACCATGGGCAGGGGGCTTTTAATTCACCCCTCCACTTT.

V usage is TRBV27 and J usage is TRBJ2-7, with D perhaps TRBD2 (6 bases). V was clipped by 6 bases and J by 5 bases, with 20 bases between them. CDR1 and CDR2 (germline): MNHEY, SMNVEV (reference sequence). This CDR3 spans 15 amino acids. CDR3 nucleotide sequence: TGTGCCAGCAGGCCCCTGGACTATAGCGGCGACGAGCAGTACTTC. Translated, it gives CASRPLDYSGDEQYF.

The genes are TRBV7-6 and TRBJ2-7; 8 nucleotides agree with TRBD2. The CDR3 consists of 14 residues. Germline trimming cut 4 bases from V and 6 bases from J; bases unmatched to any gene: 8. Germline assignment: CDR1 SGHVS and CDR2 FNYEAQ. Here the CDR3 reads CASSSTSESGEQYF. The CDR3 DNA reads TGTGCCAGCAGCTCGACTAGCGAGTCCGGCGAGCAGTACTTC.

This rearrangement joins TRBV5-4 to TRBJ1-2; D is perhaps TRBD1 (5 bases). The CDR3 length is 14 residues. The V gene's germline CDR1 is SGHNT and CDR2 YYREEE (reference sequence). Trimming shortened V by 3 bases and J by 4 bases, and 13 bases separated the two germline ends. DNA of the CDR3: TGTGCCAGCAGCTCCCAGGGAGGTTCCTATGGCTACACCTTC. As protein: CASSSQGGSYGYTF.

The chain joins TRBV2 to TRBJ2-7; D may be TRBD2 (5 bases). The CDR3 is made up of 15 amino acids. Germline lookup yields CDR1 SNHLY and CDR2 FYNNEI. Trimming pared 7 bases from V and 0 bases from J, leaving 16 bases between. The CDR3 nucleotides are TGTGCCAGCACTACGGACTCCCGAAGCTCCTACGAGCAGTACTTC. The encoded protein is CASTTDSRSSYEQYF.

The V and J genes are TRBV10-3 and TRBJ2-5; the match to TRBD2 covers 13 bases. The CDR3 extends over 16 amino acids. In germline, CDR1 is ENHRY, CDR2 SYGVKD. V shed 0 bases and J 5 bases; nucleotides not matched to a gene: 3. The CDR3 sequence: CAISESGLAGEETQYF. The CDR3 nucleotides are TGTGCCATCAGTGAGTCAGGACTAGCGGGAGAGGAGACCCAGTACTTC.

The rearrangement uses TRBV7-9 and TRBJ2-1, with 8 bases identical to TRBD2. Germline lookup yields CDR1 SEHNR and CDR2 FQNEAQ (reference sequence). The CDR3 length is 15 residues. J was trimmed by 5 bases and V by 5 bases; bases with no gene match: 8. The CDR3 DNA sequence: TGTGCCAGCAGCCCGACTAGCGTGGGTGACAATGAGCAGTTCTTC. This codes for CASSPTSVGDNEQFF.

The V call is TRBV5-4, the J call TRBJ2-5, with D possibly matching TRBD2 (6 bases). Gene TRBJ2-7 matches the end of the DNA better, so the J call may be wrong. The CDR3 has 14 amino acids. Germline CDR1 and CDR2: SGHNT and YYREEE (reference sequence). The CDR3 is CASSLGGGNYEQYF. The CDR3 nucleotides read TGTGCCAGCAGCTTGGGGGGAGGCAACTACGAGCAGTACTTC.

Comments on this clone: Other nucleotide sequences from this sample produce the same CDR3. V is TRBV7-2 and J is TRBJ2-4, with D perhaps matching TRBD2 (6 bases). V lost 8 bases and J lost 1, with 9 bases in between. Germline-derived CDR1 and CDR2 are SGHTA and FQGNSA. The CDR3 contains 13 residues. CDR3 DNA sequence: TGTGCCAGCGGGGGGTTGGCCAAAAACATTCAGTACTTC. Amino acid sequence: CASGGLAKNIQYF.

This chain links TRBV5-5 with TRBJ2-5; 13 positions agree with TRBD2. The CDR3 totals 16 residues. V dropped 4 bases and J dropped 1; count of bases not matched to a gene: 4. CDR1 is SGHKS and CDR2 is YYEKEE in the germline V gene (reference sequence). CDR3 bases: TGTGCCAGCAGCCCACGACTAGCGGGGGGCCAAGAGACCCAGTACTTC. Amino acids: CASSPRLAGGQETQYF.

The rearrangement links TRBV18 to TRBJ2-2; the match to TRBD2 covers 8 bases. Trimming took 3 bases from V and 5 from J; bases not matched to a gene: 8. This CDR3 spans 16 amino acids. Germline V gene sequence: CDR1 KGHSH, CDR2 LQKENI. For the CDR3, the DNA is TGTGCCAGCTCACCCCAAAGGGCTAGCGGGACCGGGGAGCTGTTTTTT. This encodes CASSPQRASGTGELFF.

The V and J genes are TRBV6-1 and TRBJ1-5; a weak D match, TRBD1 (5 bases). V gave up 4 bases and J gave up 9 bases, with 13 bases separating them. Germline V gene lookup returns CDR1 MNHNS and CDR2 SASEGT. This CDR3 is 13 amino acids long. The CDR3 DNA is TGTGCCAGCAGTGGCGGGGCAGGGAGGCCCCAGCATTTT. Its protein product is CASSGGAGRPQHF.

This clone was observed a few times. This chain links TRBV7-9 with TRBJ2-5, with D possibly TRBD1 on 6 matching bases. CDR3 length: 14 amino acids. V was clipped by 5 bases and J by 5 bases, with 15 bases between them. Germline V gene lookup returns CDR1 SEHNR and CDR2 FQNEAQ (reference sequence). CDR3 DNA sequence: TGTGCCAGCAGCGAGCTACAGGGTCAGGAGACCCAGTACTTC. Translated: CASSELQGQETQYF.

This chain joins TRBV18 and TRBJ1-1; D perhaps matches TRBD1 (5 bases). The CDR3 runs to 12 residues. V shed 4 bases and J shed 5 bases, with 8 bases lying between them. Germline V gene lookup returns CDR1 KGHSH and CDR2 LQKENI. The CDR3 sequence is CASSLRGTEAFF. CDR3 nucleotides: TGTGCCAGCTCACTCCGGGGGACTGAAGCTTTCTTT.

V gene TRBV6-5 combines with J gene TRBJ2-3; 7 bases fit TRBD1. The CDR3 has 16 amino acids. V gave up 4 bases and J gave up 3 bases; unmatched junction bases: 10. CDR1 is MNHEY, CDR2 SVGAGI, per germline. CDR3 loop: CASSFEGARRTDTQYF. The CDR3 DNA follows: TGTGCCAGCAGTTTTGAGGGGGCGCGTCGGACAGATACGCAGTATTTT.

The rearrangement joins TRBV12-5 to TRBJ2-1, with 13 bases lining up with TRBD2. This CDR3 comprises 19 residues. Germline V CDR1 and CDR2: LGHNT, FRNRAP. The ends lost 4 bases at V and 1 base at J; junction bases unmatched: 10. The CDR3 here is CASGYSLAGGQFSYNEQFF. For the CDR3, the DNA is TGTGCTAGTGGTTACTCACTAGCGGGGGGGCAATTTTCCTACAATGAGCAGTTCTTC.

The J gene is TRBJ2-3, the V gene TRBV7-9; 7 bases line up with TRBD2. Per the germline V gene, CDR1 is SEHNR and CDR2 is FQNEAQ (reference sequence). V lost 10 bases, J lost 2 bases, and 6 bases stayed unmatched. This CDR3 comprises 13 residues. The CDR3 DNA reads as TGTGCCACCGCCGGGGGGAACACAGATACGCAGTATTTT. It codes for CATAGGNTDTQYF.

V usage is TRBV11-2 and J usage is TRBJ2-7, with D perhaps TRBD2 (5 bases). CDR1 is SGHAT, CDR2 FQNNGV, per germline. Trimming cost V 4 bases and J 2 bases, with 12 bases left between them. The CDR3 extends over 14 amino acids. CDR3 residues: CASSSRGITYEQYF. The DNA of the CDR3 is TGTGCCAGCAGCTCACGGGGTATCACCTACGAGCAGTACTTC.

This rearrangement joins TRBV19 to TRBJ2-1; 10 bases agree with TRBD2. The CDR3 extends over 15 amino acids. J lost 4 bases, V lost 4 bases, and 4 bases had no gene match. Germline V lookup: CDR1 LNHDA, CDR2 SQIVND (reference sequence). CDR3 in DNA: TGTGCCAGTAGTACAAGGACTAGCGGTTACAATGAGCAGTTCTTC. Translating it yields CASSTRTSGYNEQFF.

This sequence joins TRBV11-3 and TRBJ2-2; possibly TRBD1 for D (6 bases). Germline V gene data show CDR1 as SGHNT and CDR2 as YENEEA. Trimming removed 5 bases from V and 4 bases from J, with 8 bases in between. The CDR3 loop spans 13 amino acids. The CDR3 region has the DNA TGTGCCAGCAGCAAGGACAGCACCGGGGAGCTGTTTTTT. Its translation: CASSKDSTGELFF.

The gene calls are TRBV28 and TRBJ2-4; 7 nucleotides line up with TRBD1. CDR1 and CDR2 from the germline V gene are MDHEN and SYDVKM. V lost 4 bases and J lost 0; bases outside the gene matches: 6. The CDR3 contains 16 residues. In nucleotides, the CDR3 is TGTGCCAGCAGTTCAAAGGGGGCCATAGCCAAAAACATTCAGTACTTC. Its protein product is CASSSKGAIAKNIQYF.

The chain employs TRBV2 and TRBJ1-2; D ambiguous. The CDR3 covers 13 residues. CDR1 is SNHLY and CDR2 is FYNNEI in the germline V gene. V gave up 6 bases and J gave up 3 bases, with 11 bases separating them. CDR3 sequence reads: CASRRAGDYGYTF. In DNA form, the CDR3 reads TGTGCCAGCAGGCGAGCCGGAGACTATGGCTACACCTTC.

The chain has TRBV13 and TRBJ2-1, with TRBD1 matching over 11 bases. The length of the CDR3 is 15 residues. CDR1 is PRHDT, CDR2 FYEKMQ, per germline (reference sequence). The V gene end was trimmed by 2 bases and the J gene end by 6 bases; junction bases not matched to a gene: 3. CDR3 region: CASSLWDRGGNEQFF. The DNA of the CDR3 is TGTGCCAGCAGCTTATGGGACAGGGGGGGCAATGAGCAGTTCTTC.

The chain links TRBV30 to TRBJ1-2, with D uncertain. The ends were cut back, 2 bases at V and 4 bases at J, with 14 bases in the middle. Per the germline V gene, CDR1 is GTSNPN and CDR2 is SVGIG (reference sequence). The CDR3 length is 14 residues. The CDR3 DNA sequence: TGTGCCTGGAGTAGTGACACAAGAAGCTATGGCTACACCTTC. Amino acid sequence: CAWSSDTRSYGYTF.

The V gene is TRBV7-9, the J gene TRBJ2-2; no firm D call. CDR3 length: 14 amino acids. Germline assignment: CDR1 SEHNR and CDR2 FQNEAQ (reference sequence). V was clipped by 1 base and J by 4 bases, with 7 bases between them. This CDR3 is CASSLVAGTGELFF. Written as DNA, the CDR3 is TGTGCCAGCAGCTTAGTGGCAGGCACCGGGGAGCTGTTTTTT.

The V call is TRBV5-1, the J call TRBJ2-5; D call uncertain. Trimming took off 0 bases at V and 3 bases at J, with 9 bases between the two ends. This CDR3 spans 14 amino acids. The germline V gene has CDR1 SGHRS and CDR2 YFSETQ. The CDR3 sequence is CASSLATAKETQYF. As DNA, the CDR3 is TGCGCCAGCAGCTTGGCGACTGCAAAAGAGACCCAGTACTTC.

V usage is TRBV30 and J usage is TRBJ1-6, with D hard to call. V dropped 4 bases and J dropped 9 bases, with 16 bases sitting between them. The CDR3 runs to 14 residues. Germline CDR1 reads GTSNPN; CDR2 reads SVGIG (reference sequence). This CDR3 reads CAWKLEVIGSPLHF. CDR3 nucleotides: TGTGCCTGGAAACTGGAGGTAATAGGTTCACCCCTCCACTTT.